The following is a TCR beta chain sequence with its context. The antigen is unknown. Germline CDR1 MNHEY, CDR2 SMNVEV (reference sequence). V lost 6 bases and J lost 10; bases outside the gene matches: 4. This CDR3 has 12 amino acids. The sample belongs to a study of T cell responses to AZD1222 COVID-19 vaccine. Whole-study findings and limits: Clonal diversity was possibly underestimated, and the donors were mostly white British, with more females. All repertoire sampling was performed exclusively after the peak T cell response. Reportedly, nearly half the spike-specific TCRs target unmutated variant regions. With dominance at 160-218 and 743-854, vaccine-associated CD4 TCRs spanned spike.

TCRdb keeps only in-frame clones here, not all; method: immunoSEQ multiplex PCR. The data show 30,000 to 40,000 clones, around 78% seen once. This TCR came from an adult who received the AZD1222 COVID-19 vaccine. The V and J genes are TRBV27 and TRBJ1-2; 11 nucleotides match TRBD1. The starting material was peripheral blood, obtained 28 days after the second AZD1222 dose. The CDR3 spells CASSRDRGTYTF. The CDR3 coding sequence is TGTGCCAGCAGCCGGGACAGGGGGACCTACACCTTC.